These 21 T cell receptor beta chains came from one sample sequenced in a study of T cell responses to AZD1222 COVID-19 vaccine. Sequencing was performed with immunoSEQ multiplex PCR; in TCRdb, only in-frame clones are kept and a portion is missing. The data show roughly 160,000 clones, 75% to 90% seen once. The input for sequencing was peripheral blood, taken on day 0 of AZD1222 vaccination. These receptors were collected from an adult in good health.

This chain links TRBV7-9 with TRBJ1-1, with 8 bases aligning to TRBD1. Germline V gene data show CDR1 as SEHNR and CDR2 as FQNEAQ (reference sequence). The junction had 6 bases not matched to a gene; V was cut back by 5 bases and J by 4 bases. The CDR3 extends over 14 amino acids. The CDR3 coding sequence is TGTGCCAGCAGCGTTGGACAGGGCCGCACTGAAGCTTTCTTT. Translating gives CASSVGQGRTEAFF. The full variable domain, in which reference TRBV7-9 and TRBJ1-1 provide the parts outside the CDR3, is DTGVSQNPRHKITKRGQNVTFRCDPISEHNRLYWYRQTLGQGPEFLTYFQNEAQLEKSRLLSDRFSAERPKGSFSTLEIQRTEQGDSAMYLCASSVGQGRTEAFFGQGTRLTVV.

This clone occurred a few times. The chain couples TRBV3-1 (or the pseudogene TRBV3-2) to TRBJ1-6; D uncertain. CDR3 length equals 14 residues. The germline gives CDR1 LGHDT, CDR2 YNNKEL (reference sequence). Trimming stripped 1 base from V and 11 bases from J, with 12 bases between. The CDR3: CASSQARGLAPLHF. In DNA, the CDR3 is TGTGCCAGCAGCCAAGCTAGAGGGTTGGCACCCCTCCACTTT.

The V and J genes are TRBV19 and TRBJ1-3, with D possibly TRBD1 on 5 matching bases. Between the trimmed V and J ends, which lost 4 bases and 1 base, there was a span of 11 bases. The CDR3 runs 15 residues. Germline-derived CDR1 and CDR2 are LNHDA and SQIVND (reference sequence). In nucleotides, the CDR3 is TGTGCCAGTAGTAAGGAGGGGATTTCTGGAAACACCATATATTTT. Its protein product is CASSKEGISGNTIYF.

Note on this clone: Other DNA sequences of this sample code for an identical CDR3. The genes are TRBV5-6 and TRBJ1-1, with D tentatively TRBD1 (5 bases). Trimming cost V 0 bases and J 0 bases, with 6 bases left between them. Per germline, CDR1 SGHDT and CDR2 YYEEEE. This CDR3 has 14 residues. The CDR3 nucleotides are TGTGCCAGCAGCTTGGACAGGTTGAACACTGAAGCTTTCTTT. Protein: CASSLDRLNTEAFF.

As DNA, the CDR3 is TGTGCCACCAGCAGAGATCTTGACGGTGACGCTTTCTTT. It specifies CATSRDLDGDAFF. The chain is built from TRBV15 and TRBJ1-1; D not certain. Germline V gives CDR1 LNHNV, CDR2 YYDKDF (reference sequence). The CDR3 is 13 amino acids. The V and J ends lost 0 bases and 11 bases respectively, with 13 bases between them.

The chain couples TRBV29-1 to TRBJ1-1; 10 nucleotides line up with TRBD1. The CDR3 runs 13 residues. The germline V gene encodes CDR1 SQVTM and CDR2 ANQGSEA. With V trimmed by 6 bases and J by 4 bases, 5 bases remained unmatched. Here the CDR3 reads CSVGQGVGTEAFF. The CDR3 DNA follows: TGCAGCGTCGGACAGGGGGTCGGCACTGAAGCTTTCTTT.

This chain uses TRBV5-4 with TRBJ2-7; D possibly corresponds to TRBD2 (7 bases). Germline CDR1 reads SGHNT; CDR2 reads YYREEE (reference sequence). Trimming stripped 5 bases from V and 6 bases from J, with 12 bases between. The CDR3 runs to 12 residues. CDR3 sequence reads: CASRVGGGEQYF. Written as DNA, the CDR3 is TGTGCCAGCAGAGTGGGAGGGGGCGAGCAGTACTTC. The complete variable domain, with remaining parts taken from reference TRBV5-4 and TRBJ2-7, reads ETGVTQSPTHLIKTRGQQVTLRCSSQSGHNTVSWYQQALGQGPQFIFQYYREEENGRGNFPPRFSGLQFPNYSSELNVNALELDDSALYLCASRVGGGEQYFGPGTRLTVT.

This clone was detected only a few times. The J gene is TRBJ2-1, the V gene TRBV18; D gene unclear. The germline V gene has CDR1 KGHSH and CDR2 LQKENI. This CDR3 region has 11 residues. The ends were cut back, 5 bases at V and 10 bases at J, with 9 bases in the middle. The CDR3 region has the DNA TGTGCCAGCTCATCACGCCGCGAGCAGTTCTTC. Translation gives CASSSRREQFF.

The chain has TRBV5-4 and TRBJ1-3; D remains ambiguous. The CDR3 is made up of 15 amino acids. Trimming took off 1 base at V and 3 bases at J, with 11 bases between the two ends. Per the germline V gene, CDR1 is SGHNT and CDR2 is YYREEE (reference sequence). CDR3 sequence (DNA): TGTGCCAGCAGCTTGAACGGTGGCCGTGGAAACACCATATATTTT. Its protein is CASSLNGGRGNTIYF.

The V call is TRBV20-1, the J call TRBJ1-1; no clear D. The germline CDR1 and CDR2 sequences are DFQATT and SNEGSKA (reference sequence). Trimming took 3 bases from V and 0 from J, leaving 2 bases between them. The CDR3 contains 11 residues. The CDR3 loop is CSASMNTEAFF. The CDR3 DNA reads TGCAGTGCTAGCATGAACACTGAAGCTTTCTTT.

The rearrangement links TRBV6-5 to TRBJ1-2; 8 positions match TRBD1. In germline, CDR1 is MNHEY, CDR2 SVGAGI. The length of the CDR3 is 15 residues. V was clipped by 2 bases and J by 8 bases; unmatched bases: 10. The CDR3 region is CASSYPAGQGHGYTF. In DNA, the CDR3 is TGTGCCAGCAGTTACCCCGCAGGACAGGGACACGGCTACACCTTC.

The chain recombines TRBV4-1 with TRBJ1-5; D is ambiguous. Germline CDR1 reads MGHRA; CDR2 reads YSYEKL. The V end was cut by 0 bases, the J end by 4 bases, with 7 bases between. The CDR3 consists of 14 residues. The CDR3 DNA is TGCGCCAGCAGCCAAGAAACACGAAATCAGCCCCAGCATTTT. Translating gives CASSQETRNQPQHF.

In DNA, the CDR3 is TGTGCCAGCAGCCGCTTAGTGTGGGGGCCGATAGATGAGCAGTTCTTC. It translates to CASSRLVWGPIDEQFF. This chain connects TRBV11-2 to TRBJ2-1; D possibly corresponds to TRBD1 (6 bases). The CDR3 is 16 amino acids. Per the germline V gene, CDR1 is SGHAT and CDR2 is FQNNGV. The ends were cut back, 5 bases at V and 8 bases at J, with 22 bases in the middle.

The chain combines TRBV9 with TRBJ2-1; 11 bases match TRBD2. The V gene's germline CDR1 is SGDLS and CDR2 YYNGEE. This CDR3 has 15 amino acids. V lost 3 bases, J lost 9 bases, and 8 bases stayed unmatched. The chain's CDR3 is CASSATTSGVAEQFF. The CDR3 DNA is TGTGCCAGCAGCGCGACGACTAGCGGGGTGGCTGAGCAGTTCTTC. Together with reference TRBV9 and TRBJ2-1, the CDR3 gives the full variable domain: DSGVTQTPKHLITATGQRVTLRCSPRSGDLSVYWYQQSLDQGLQFLIQYYNGEERAKGNILERFSAQQFPDLHSELNLSSLELGDSALYFCASSATTSGVAEQFFGPGTRLTVL.

The chain joins TRBV6-2 or TRBV6-3 to TRBJ1-6; D is uncertain. The V and J ends lost 5 bases and 0 bases respectively, with 8 bases between them. CDR1 is MNHEY and CDR2 is SVGEGT in the germline V gene. This CDR3 has 15 residues. In DNA form, the CDR3 reads TGTGCCAGCAGTAGACAAAGCTCCTATAATTCACCCCTCCACTTT. Translated, it gives CASSRQSSYNSPLHF.

This clone was seen once. The chain uses TRBV12-5 and TRBJ2-2; the D is unclear. Germline CDR1 reads LGHNT; CDR2 reads FRNRAP. Trimming cost V 1 base and J 8 bases, with 5 bases left between them. This CDR3 spans 12 amino acids. As DNA, the CDR3 is TGTGCTAGTGGTTTGGAGTTAGGGGAGCTGTTTTTT. It is translated as CASGLELGELFF.

The rearrangement links TRBV29-1 to TRBJ2-7, with D possibly called TRBD1 or TRBD2 (6 bases each). This CDR3 spans 13 amino acids. Germline V gives CDR1 SQVTM, CDR2 ANQGSEA. This chain's CDR3 is CTAGHRSSYEQYV. Written as DNA, the CDR3 is TGCACCGCGGGACATCGGAGCTCCTACGAGCAGTACGTC.

This chain uses TRBV5-1 with TRBJ1-4, with D perhaps matching TRBD1 (5 bases). The CDR3 loop spans 14 amino acids. V was clipped by 4 bases and J by 4 bases, with 11 bases between them. The germline CDR1 and CDR2 sequences are SGHRS and YFSETQ. DNA of the CDR3: TGCGCCAGCAGCCATGGGACTAATAATGAAAAACTGTTTTTT. Translating gives CASSHGTNNEKLFF.

This chain connects TRBV5-1 to TRBJ2-5; D possibly corresponds to TRBD2 (6 bases). This CDR3 contains 15 residues. CDR1 is SGHRS and CDR2 is YFSETQ in the germline V gene. The V end was cut by 4 bases, the J end by 5 bases, with 18 bases between. CDR3 protein: CASSEGTSGMETQYF. In DNA form, the CDR3 reads TGCGCCAGCAGCGAAGGGACTTCTGGGATGGAGACCCAGTACTTC.

The chain has TRBV5-1 and TRBJ2-3; 11 positions agree with TRBD2. Germline CDR1 and CDR2: SGHRS and YFSETQ. V dropped 4 bases and J dropped 5; count of bases not matched to a gene: 9. CDR3 size: 16 residues. The CDR3 region is CASSHTSGGEGDTQYF. The CDR3 DNA follows: TGCGCCAGCAGCCATACTAGCGGGGGCGAGGGAGATACGCAGTATTTT.

The rearrangement links TRBV10-3 to TRBJ2-5, with 8 bases lining up with TRBD2. Per the germline V gene, CDR1 is ENHRY and CDR2 is SYGVKD. V dropped 0 bases and J dropped 5; count of bases not matched to a gene: 5. The CDR3 loop spans 15 amino acids. The CDR3 nucleotides are TGTGCCATCAGTGAGTCTGGACTAGCCTACGAGACCCAGTACTTC. Translation: CAISESGLAYETQYF.